The 21 T cell receptor beta chains presented below share a single source sample, sequenced in a study of blood T cell repertoires in COVID-19. Generated by immunoSEQ multiplex PCR, the TCRdb table keeps only in-frame clones and is missing some. The repertoire has some 290,000 clones, roughly nine tenths of them found once; the top ten carry 11%. The material sequenced was peripheral blood. The source of these receptors is a woman under 40 with COVID-19, enrolled during active disease.

The chain has TRBV28 and TRBJ1-2, with D unclear. This CDR3 is 11 amino acids long. Trimming shortened V by 4 bases and J by 4 bases, and 4 bases separated the two germline ends. The germline CDR1 and CDR2 sequences are MDHEN and SYDVKM. The CDR3 DNA follows: TGTGCCAGCAGTTCGGTCTATGGCTACACCTTC. It translates to CASSSVYGYTF.

This clone was counted between two and nine times. V gene TRBV20-1 combines with J gene TRBJ2-7, with D possibly TRBD2 on 6 matching bases. CDR3 length equals 11 residues. Germline loops: CDR1 DFQATT, CDR2 SNEGSKA (reference sequence). CDR3 amino acids: CSAGGDYEQYF. The CDR3 region has the DNA TGCAGCGCCGGGGGTGACTACGAGCAGTACTTC.

V gene TRBV3-1 (or the pseudogene TRBV3-2) combines with J gene TRBJ1-2; D is perhaps TRBD1 (6 bases). In germline, CDR1 is LGHDT, CDR2 YNNKEL (reference sequence). V was clipped by 4 bases and J by 6 bases, with 15 bases between them. The CDR3 is 14 amino acids. CDR3 region: CASSRARDIHGYTF. CDR3 coding DNA: TGTGCCAGCAGCCGAGCTCGGGACATTCATGGCTACACCTTC.

CDR3: CASSEGQGHIGYTF. The CDR3 DNA is TGTGCCAGCAGTGAGGGACAGGGACATATTGGCTACACCTTC. The chain carries TRBV6-1 and TRBJ1-2; 9 bases are shared with TRBD1. J lost 7 bases, V lost 3 bases, and 6 bases had no gene match. The germline V gene encodes CDR1 MNHNS and CDR2 SASEGT. The CDR3 extends over 14 amino acids.

The J gene is TRBJ1-5, the V gene TRBV6-2 or TRBV6-3, with TRBD1 identical over 9 bases. The J segment lost 2 bases and the V segment lost 3 bases, leaving 5 bases of the junction unmatched. This CDR3 is 16 amino acids long. Per germline, CDR1 MNHEY and CDR2 SVGEGT. CDR3 nucleotides: TGTGCCAGCAGTTATCGGGACAGGGTCGGCAATCAGCCCCAGCATTTT. Translated, it gives CASSYRDRVGNQPQHF.

This clone was picked up one time. This sequence joins TRBV6-5 and TRBJ1-1, with D perhaps matching TRBD1 (5 bases). The CDR3 extends over 14 amino acids. Trimming stripped 6 bases from V and 0 bases from J, with 11 bases between. The germline V gene encodes CDR1 MNHEY and CDR2 SVGAGI. The CDR3, as DNA: TGTGCCAGCAGAGCCCGGACATTGAACACTGAAGCTTTCTTT. It yields the protein CASRARTLNTEAFF.

The chain combines TRBV18 with TRBJ1-6; 7 bases match TRBD1. The germline CDR1 and CDR2 sequences are KGHSH and LQKENI. CDR3 length equals 15 residues. Trimming took 3 bases from V and 8 from J; bases not matched to a gene: 7. In DNA form, the CDR3 reads TGTGCCAGCTCACCGAGCCGACAGGGCTATTCACCCCTCCACTTT. Its translation is CASSPSRQGYSPLHF.

The rearrangement joins TRBV15 to TRBJ1-2; D might be TRBD1 (5 bases). V was cut by 0 bases and J by 4 bases, with 9 bases left in between. Germline CDR1 is LNHNV and CDR2 is YYDKDF (reference sequence). The CDR3 sequence is 14 residues long. The DNA for the CDR3 is TGTGCCACCAGCAGAGATCCGACAGCCTATGGCTACACCTTC. Amino acid sequence: CATSRDPTAYGYTF.

This chain joins TRBV7-9 and TRBJ1-2; 7 bases line up with TRBD1. This CDR3 region has 15 residues. V was pared by 1 base and J by 4 bases, with 6 bases of the junction left unmatched. CDR1 and CDR2 from the germline V gene are SEHNR and FQNEAQ (reference sequence). The CDR3 sequence is CASSLGQGEVYGYTF. CDR3 DNA: TGTGCCAGCAGCTTAGGTCAGGGGGAGGTCTATGGCTACACCTTC.

The chain links TRBV5-4 to TRBJ2-3; 15 bases line up with TRBD2. With 4 bases clipped from V and 8 bases from J, the junction kept 5 bases outside the gene matches. The CDR3 extends over 15 amino acids. Germline CDR1 is SGHNT and CDR2 is YYREEE (reference sequence). The CDR3 coding sequence is TGTGCCAGCAGCCCCGGACTAGCGGGGGGGGGTACGCAGTATTTT. It yields the protein CASSPGLAGGGTQYF.

The CDR3 spells CASSYSRTGSGNTIYF. The CDR3 bases are TGTGCCAGCAGTTACTCGCGGACAGGCTCTGGAAACACCATATATTTT. This chain joins TRBV6-5 and TRBJ1-3, with 7 bases aligning to TRBD1. The V gene's germline CDR1 is MNHEY and CDR2 SVGAGI. The CDR3 contains 16 residues. The J segment lost 0 bases and the V segment lost 0 bases, leaving 2 bases of the junction unmatched.

This chain connects TRBV5-8 to TRBJ2-5; D is perhaps TRBD2 (7 bases). Germline loops: CDR1 SGHTS, CDR2 YDEGEE. This CDR3 comprises 15 residues. Trimming took off 1 base at V and 5 bases at J, with 15 bases between the two ends. The CDR3 here is CASSLRGGPGETQYF. The CDR3, as DNA: TGTGCCAGCAGCTTGAGGGGGGGCCCGGGGGAGACCCAGTACTTC. Full variable domain (remainder filled in from reference TRBV5-8 and TRBJ2-5): EAGVTQSPTHLIKTRGQQATLRCSPISGHTSVYWYQQALGLGLQFLLWYDEGEERNRGNFPPRFSGRQFPNYSSELNVNALELEDSALYLCASSLRGGPGETQYFGPGTRLLVL.

The V and J genes are TRBV2 and TRBJ2-7; D is possibly TRBD1 (5 bases). The germline gives CDR1 SNHLY, CDR2 FYNNEI. The CDR3 has 13 residues. Trimming removed 5 bases at V and 5 bases at J, with 13 bases between. The CDR3 protein is CASSMDTSDEQYF. The CDR3 nucleotides read TGTGCCAGCAGTATGGACACGTCCGACGAGCAGTACTTC.

This clone was recorded a few times. The rearrangement uses TRBV5-5 and TRBJ1-5; D remains unclear. The CDR3 runs 12 residues. V lost 3 bases and J lost 3, with 4 bases in between. Germline values: CDR1 SGHKS, CDR2 YYEKEE (reference sequence). The CDR3, as DNA: TGTGCCAGCAGCTCCAACAATCAGCCCCAGCATTTT. This sequence encodes CASSSNNQPQHF.

The chain carries TRBV19 and TRBJ2-7; D gene ambiguous. In germline, CDR1 is LNHDA, CDR2 SQIVND (reference sequence). The CDR3 covers 12 residues. V shed 5 bases and J shed 5 bases, with 10 bases lying between them. The CDR3 loop reads CASSLERHEQYF. The DNA of the CDR3 is TGTGCCAGTAGTCTCGAGAGGCACGAGCAGTACTTC.

The rearrangement uses TRBV11-2 and TRBJ2-7, with TRBD2 identical over 8 bases. This CDR3 is built from 13 residues. The germline gives CDR1 SGHAT, CDR2 FQNNGV. V was clipped by 5 bases and J by 10 bases; unmatched bases: 10. CDR3 residues: CASSPGTSWAQYF. The DNA for the CDR3 is TGTGCCAGCAGCCCCGGGACTAGTTGGGCCCAGTACTTC. The full variable domain, in which reference TRBV11-2 and TRBJ2-7 provide the parts outside the CDR3, is EAGVAQSPRYKIIEKRQSVAFWCNPISGHATLYWYQQILGQGPKLLIQFQNNGVVDDSQLPKDRFSAERLKGVDSTLKIQPAKLEDSAVYLCASSPGTSWAQYFGPGTRLTVT.

As concerns this clone: Being one base from a much bigger clone, this may be a read error. Written as DNA, the CDR3 is TGTGCCAGCAGCCCGGACAGCTCCTACGAGCAGTACTTC. Protein product: CASSPDSSYEQYF. The genes are TRBV7-9 and TRBJ2-7, with D perhaps matching TRBD1 (6 bases). This CDR3 spans 13 amino acids. Germline CDR1 and CDR2: SEHNR and FQNEAQ (reference sequence). V was pared by 5 bases and J by 0 bases, with 8 bases between.

A few counts support this clone. The CDR3 sequence is CASREGEGEKLFF. CDR3 sequence (DNA): TGTGCCAGCAGGGAGGGAGAAGGCGAAAAACTGTTTTTT. The chain employs TRBV7-9 and TRBJ1-4, with D unresolved. CDR1 is SEHNR, CDR2 FQNEAQ, per germline (reference sequence). The V and J ends lost 6 bases and 8 bases respectively, with 13 bases between them. There are 13 residues in the CDR3.

The chain has TRBV7-8 and TRBJ2-7, with TRBD2 identical over 7 bases. The CDR3 consists of 13 residues. V lost 5 bases to trimming and J lost 10 bases; unmatched junction nucleotides: 11. Germline values: CDR1 SGHVS, CDR2 FQNEAQ. This chain's CDR3 is CASSSIREGTQYF. In DNA, the CDR3 is TGTGCCAGCAGCAGCATAAGGGAGGGCACCCAGTACTTC.

The rearrangement links TRBV15 to TRBJ1-5; no reliable D call. From germline, CDR1 is LNHNV and CDR2 YYDKDF (reference sequence). Deletions cut 8 bases from V and 0 bases from J, with 11 bases between. The CDR3 extends over 14 amino acids. CDR3 protein: CATSREPSNQPQHF. CDR3 DNA sequence: TGTGCCACCTCCCGGGAGCCTAGCAATCAGCCCCAGCATTTT.

J is TRBJ2-5 and V is TRBV3-1 (or the pseudogene TRBV3-2), with 10 bases lining up with TRBD2. V shed 3 bases, J shed 5 bases, and the junction held 12 bases outside the gene matches. The CDR3 runs 17 residues. Germline-derived CDR1 and CDR2 are LGHDT and YNNKEL (reference sequence). CDR3 bases: TGTGCCAGCAGCCACGGGGGAGCGGGGGGGCCGAGGGAGACCCAGTACTTC. Its translation is CASSHGGAGGPRETQYF.